The rows below give T cell receptor beta chains drawn from one sample of a study of tissue T cells after allogeneic stem cell transplantation. This table comes from immunoSEQ multiplex PCR, and its TCRdb copy is limited to in-frame clones, with some not included. The sample yields 550 to 700 clones, roughly three quarters seen once. The sequences come from ileal tissue, collected at autopsy. These receptors were collected from a female patient between 18 and 50 years old with steroid-refractory graft-versus-host disease after an allogeneic stem cell transplant. Part of the T cells may come from the graft donor. The CDR3 runs from the conserved cysteine through the conserved F or W. The D gene is left open where the match is weak. The size field is filled for only some rows; it gives once, few, many or a size class.

clone_size: NA; d_call: TRBD1; v_call: TRBV5-1; j_call: TRBJ1-2; cdr3_aa: CASSLVQGAVGYTF; cdr3_nt: TGCGCCAGCAGCTTGGTCCAGGGGGCAGTTGGCTACACCTTC
clone_size: once; d_call: NA; v_call: TRBV16; j_call: TRBJ1-2; cdr3_aa: CASSQLRGPGYTF; cdr3_nt: TGTGCCAGCAGCCAACTTAGGGGACCTGGCTACACCTTC
clone_size: NA; d_call: NA; v_call: TRBV6-5; j_call: TRBJ2-1; cdr3_aa: CASSYSPRDEQFF; cdr3_nt: TGTGCCAGCAGTTACTCTCCGAGGGATGAGCAGTTCTTC
clone_size: once; d_call: NA; v_call: TRBV9; j_call: TRBJ1-2; cdr3_aa: CASSVGPIGEGGYTF; cdr3_nt: TGTGCCAGCAGCGTAGGGCCCATCGGTGAGGGAGGCTACACCTTC
clone_size: NA; d_call: NA; v_call: TRBV21-1; j_call: TRBJ2-1; cdr3_aa: CASNPFLYSSGRLRAGRENEQFF; cdr3_nt: TGTGCCAGCAACCCCTTCCTTTACTCTAGCGGGAGATTGCGCGCGGGACGGGAGAATGAGCAGTTCTTC
clone_size: few; d_call: TRBD2; v_call: TRBV10-3; j_call: TRBJ2-5; cdr3_aa: CAISDVAGGLPNFQETQYF; cdr3_nt: TGTGCCATCAGTGATGTAGCGGGGGGGCTCCCCAATTTCCAAGAGACCCAGTACTTC
clone_size: few; d_call: TRBD2; v_call: TRBV7-9; j_call: TRBJ2-1; cdr3_aa: CASSPVRTSGGARYNEQFF; cdr3_nt: TGTGCCAGCAGCCCAGTCCGGACTAGCGGGGGGGCGAGGTACAATGAGCAGTTCTTC
clone_size: few; d_call: NA; v_call: TRBV7-6; j_call: TRBJ1-5; cdr3_aa: CASSLDTGINQPQHF; cdr3_nt: TGTGCCAGCAGCTTAGATACAGGGATCAATCAGCCCCAGCATTTT
clone_size: NA; d_call: NA; v_call: TRBV6-1; j_call: TRBJ2-1; cdr3_aa: CASSGLVRGRYNEQFF; cdr3_nt: TGTGCCAGCAGTGGCCTGGTGAGGGGCAGATACAATGAGCAGTTCTTC
clone_size: few; d_call: NA; v_call: TRBV5-1; j_call: TRBJ1-2; cdr3_aa: CASSLETSNYGYTF; cdr3_nt: TGCGCCAGCAGCTTGGAGACGTCGAATTATGGCTACACCTTC
clone_size: NA; d_call: NA; v_call: TRBV4-1; j_call: TRBJ2-7; cdr3_aa: CASSQEGNRVDYEQYF; cdr3_nt: TGCGCCAGCAGCCAAGAGGGTAACAGGGTGGACTACGAGCAGTACTTC